The present entry profiles one T cell receptor beta chain with its context. The antigen remains undetermined. The sample comes from a study of vaccination and CD4 T cells after COVID-19. Study information: Samples taken post-COVID came a median around 100 days after diagnosis, ranging from 35 to 161.

The CDR3 contains 13 residues. V lost 3 bases, J lost 3 bases, and 11 bases lay in between. CDR1 and CDR2 from the germline V gene are DFQATT and SNEGSKA (reference sequence). Scientists ran DNA taken from cultured CD4+ T cells through the Oncomine TCR Beta short-read assay for sequencing. Each CDR3 protein is one row after TCRdb ran MiXCR on the PCR reads. The sample consists of around 4,600 distinct CDR3 sequences, around 30% of them appearing once. Treatment of the sample: roughly nine-day PBMC culture with coronavirus spike peptide pools or control peptides (ViraFEST assay). About 1.8 million PBMCs went into each well for culture with approximately 9.4 IU/ml IL-2 and 10 ug/ml peptide pools. Medium was half-exchanged with fresh IL-2 medium on days 3 and 7.

The chain employs TRBV20-1 and TRBJ1-1, with D possibly being TRBD1 (5 bases). Input material: CD4+ T cells from blood, cultured in vitro. The TCR sequence derives from a human donor who had recovered from COVID-19. CDR3 sequence: CSARGGLDTEAFF. The CDR3 nucleotides are TGCAGTGCTAGGGGGGGGTTGGACACTGAAGCTTTCTTT.